In its sample, the clone carrying this T cell receptor beta chain was seen many times. This specimen comes from a study of blood T cells in healthy people across ages. It was with a sample-barcoded 5' primer and a J-beta primer mix that a second PCR of roughly 7 to 12 cycles was run. One entry per CDR3 protein results from TCRdb running MiXCR on the 5' RACE reads. The data hold about 540,000 distinct CDR3 sequences, with nearly 25% observed a single time. V shed 7 bases and J shed 4 bases, with 9 bases lying between them. Looked up from germline, CDR1 is KGHDR and CDR2 is SFDVKD. The CDR3 runs to 13 residues. The same data also went into a second study, on T cells of mothers and their children.

The chain is built from TRBV24-1 and TRBJ2-2; D perhaps matches TRBD1 (6 bases). This clonotype was sampled from a boy aged 10-17 years in good health. Sequenced input: blood. Here the CDR3 DNA reads TGTGCCACCAGCGAGACAGGCACCGGGGAGCTGTTTTTT. It encodes CATSETGTGELFF.